This T cell receptor (beta chain) originates from a study of T cell changes during pregnancy in multiple sclerosis (dated 2019 in TCRdb). About the investigation overall: In women with multiple sclerosis, the researchers looked at how the T cell repertoire shifted as pregnancy progressed.

To prepare the library, the immunoSEQ multiplex PCR assay was applied. This is the immuneACCESS table as TCRdb keeps it, with only in-frame sequences that have V and J called. A part of the clones is gone; compared with another copy, unresolved V genes explain less than half, and the rest is unexplained. The sample data list approximately 40,000 clones, and about 89% of these were observed just once. The ten largest clones add up to roughly 0.53% of the sample. From a lookup of the germline V gene (reference sequence), CDR1 and CDR2 are LNHNV and YYDKDF. The junction carries 19 bases between V and J, which are trimmed by 1 base and 0 bases respectively. Its CDR3 holds 18 amino acids, cysteine through phenylalanine. The kept DNA is CDR3 alone, 54 bases in frame from the first base. In its sample, this clone was seen once. No antigen is known for it. Base qualities are not at hand, and no much larger clone is one base apart.

The clonotype originates from a female donor with multiple sclerosis, enrolled in a pregnancy study. Material: CD4+ T cells from peripheral blood mononuclear cells, obtained in the first trimester of pregnancy. The chain uses TRBV15 and TRBJ2-7; the D gene cannot be resolved reliably. The DNA sequence reads TGTGCCACCAGCAGAGTAGCCAGTAGACCCTCCAGCTCCTACGAGCAGTACTTC. Its protein reads: CATSRVASRPSSSYEQYF.